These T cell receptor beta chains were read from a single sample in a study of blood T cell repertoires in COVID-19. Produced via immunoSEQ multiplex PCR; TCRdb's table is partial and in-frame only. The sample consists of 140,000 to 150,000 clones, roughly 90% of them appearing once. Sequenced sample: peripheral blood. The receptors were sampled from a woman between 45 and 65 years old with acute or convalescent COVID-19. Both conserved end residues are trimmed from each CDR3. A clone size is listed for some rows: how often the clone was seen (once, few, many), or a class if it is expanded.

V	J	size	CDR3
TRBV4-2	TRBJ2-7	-	ASSQVREGGEQY
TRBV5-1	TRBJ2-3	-	ASGNNLTSTDTQY
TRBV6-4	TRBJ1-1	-	ASSRTGESTEAF
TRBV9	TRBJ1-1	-	ASSGGGTPEAF
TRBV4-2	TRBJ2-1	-	ASSSRLAGGYNEQF
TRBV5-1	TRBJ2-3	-	ASSPRTSGRTDTQY
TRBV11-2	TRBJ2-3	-	ASSPPFGAMHTQY
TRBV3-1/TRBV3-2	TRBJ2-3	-	ASIFSGGTDTQY
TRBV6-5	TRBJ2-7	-	ASSSPLYEQY
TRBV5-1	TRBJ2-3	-	ASSLDNPQSTDTQY
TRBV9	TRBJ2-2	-	ASSVELPNTGELF
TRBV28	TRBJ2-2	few	ASSTSVRTGELF
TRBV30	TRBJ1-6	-	AWGRDRDRRGNSPLH
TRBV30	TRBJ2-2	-	AFPGQGNTGELF
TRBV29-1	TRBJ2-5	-	SVEKGVEGETQY
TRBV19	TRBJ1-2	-	ASKVAGGDGYT
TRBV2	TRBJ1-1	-	ASIMSSSWTEAF
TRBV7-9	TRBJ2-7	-	ASSLSRVDSYEQY
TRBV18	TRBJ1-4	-	ASSPQGAREKLF
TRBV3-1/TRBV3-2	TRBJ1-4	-	ASSQARGEKLF
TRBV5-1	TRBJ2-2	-	ASSFQGELF
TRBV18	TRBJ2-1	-	ASSHRETYNEQF
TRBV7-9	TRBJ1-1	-	ASSLALGPGDTEAF
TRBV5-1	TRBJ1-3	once	ASSEGTGVGNTIY
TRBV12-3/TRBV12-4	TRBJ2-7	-	ASSLSTGGEQY
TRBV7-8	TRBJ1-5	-	ASSFGRGPGQPQH
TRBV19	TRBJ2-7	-	ASGGRGPPYEQY
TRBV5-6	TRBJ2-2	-	ASSPPRGAGGELF
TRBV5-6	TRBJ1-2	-	ASSLDRAYGYT
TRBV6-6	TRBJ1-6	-	ASTYDNRGSPLH
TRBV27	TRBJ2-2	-	ASGPGGTGELF
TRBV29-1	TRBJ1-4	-	SVVAFNEKLF
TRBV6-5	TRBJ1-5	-	ASRSGSGNQPQH
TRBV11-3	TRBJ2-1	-	ASRGSGDSYNEQF
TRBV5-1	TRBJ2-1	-	ASSLISSYNEQF
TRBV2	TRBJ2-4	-	ASRSQVAKNIQY
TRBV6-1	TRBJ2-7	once	ASSEMRYEQY
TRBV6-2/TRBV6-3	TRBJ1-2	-	ASSRDTANYGYT
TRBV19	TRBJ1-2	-	ASSRGTGGYGYT
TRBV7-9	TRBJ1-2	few	ASSPGQGSGYT
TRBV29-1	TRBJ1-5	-	NYTAENQPQH
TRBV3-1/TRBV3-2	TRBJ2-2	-	ASSQVRAGELF
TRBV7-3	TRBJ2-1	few	ASSLLLQSEQF
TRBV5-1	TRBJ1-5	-	ASSWTGSNQPQH
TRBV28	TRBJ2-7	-	ASSRTGGISYEQY
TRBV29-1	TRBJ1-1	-	SVAQGTQNTEAF
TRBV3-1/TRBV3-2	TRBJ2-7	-	ASSQDRGLYYEQY
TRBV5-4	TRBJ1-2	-	ASSWDTNYGYT
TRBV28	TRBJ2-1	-	ASSPLAGDNEQF
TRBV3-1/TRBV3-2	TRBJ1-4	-	ASSQERGLENEKLF
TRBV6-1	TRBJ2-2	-	ASSDGTGELF
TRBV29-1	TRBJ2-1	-	SGAPGQEYNEQF
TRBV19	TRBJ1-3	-	ASSIFTTGGRGNTIY